The rows below give T cell receptor beta chains drawn from one sample of a study of T cells in Graves' hyperthyroidism and ophthalmopathy. A single record per CDR3 protein comes from TCRdb applying MiXCR to the multiplex PCR reads. The sample records roughly 180,000 distinct CDR3 sequences, roughly 9.4% being singletons. The sequenced sample consisted of blood. These receptors were collected from a woman between 18 and 29 years old with Graves' hyperthyroidism that later progressed to Graves' ophthalmopathy. Both conserved end residues are part of each CDR3. Fields, in order: D gene, clone size, V gene, J gene, CDR3 protein, CDR3 DNA. D genes are given only for firm matches. Not every row has a clone size; where given, it reads once, few, many or a size class.

D gene: .; clone size: many; V gene: TRBV12-3/TRBV12-4; J gene: TRBJ1-5; CDR3 protein: CASSLSGEGQPQHF; CDR3 DNA: TGTGCCAGCAGTTTATCTGGGGAAGGTCAGCCCCAGCATTTT
D gene: .; clone size: many; V gene: TRBV11-2; J gene: TRBJ1-3; CDR3 protein: CASSPVLPEAGNTIYF; CDR3 DNA: TGTGCCAGCAGCCCGGTCCTTCCAGAAGCGGGAAACACCATATATTTT
D gene: .; clone size: many; V gene: TRBV24-1; J gene: TRBJ2-2; CDR3 protein: CATSAGQPENTGELFF; CDR3 DNA: TGTGCCACCAGTGCGGGCCAACCGGAGAACACCGGGGAGCTGTTTTTT
D gene: .; clone size: many; V gene: TRBV6-6; J gene: TRBJ1-1; CDR3 protein: CASSYLNTEAFF; CDR3 DNA: TGTGCCAGCAGTTATCTGAACACTGAAGCTTTCTTT
D gene: TRBD2; clone size: .; V gene: TRBV19; J gene: TRBJ2-1; CDR3 protein: CASSTHGTSGDTFYNEQFF; CDR3 DNA: TGTGCCAGTAGTACACACGGGACTAGCGGCGACACTTTTTACAATGAGCAGTTCTTC
D gene: .; clone size: many; V gene: TRBV15; J gene: TRBJ2-2; CDR3 protein: CATSRRPDGELFF; CDR3 DNA: TGTGCCACCAGCAGAAGACCAGACGGGGAGCTGTTTTTT
D gene: .; clone size: many; V gene: TRBV5-1; J gene: TRBJ1-1; CDR3 protein: CASSLVGESTEAFF; CDR3 DNA: TGCGCCAGCAGCTTGGTCGGGGAATCCACTGAAGCTTTCTTT
D gene: .; clone size: many; V gene: TRBV27; J gene: TRBJ2-5; CDR3 protein: CASSLFSGDLETQYF; CDR3 DNA: TGTGCCAGCAGTTTATTCTCGGGGGATTTGGAGACCCAGTACTTC
D gene: .; clone size: many; V gene: TRBV19; J gene: TRBJ1-2; CDR3 protein: CASSTASPLWDGYTF; CDR3 DNA: TGTGCCAGTAGTACGGCAAGCCCTCTCTGGGATGGCTACACCTTC
D gene: TRBD2; clone size: few; V gene: TRBV28; J gene: TRBJ2-3; CDR3 protein: CASSFSGGPGDTQYF; CDR3 DNA: TGTGCCAGCAGTTTTTCGGGGGGGCCGGGAGATACGCAGTATTTT
D gene: .; clone size: few; V gene: TRBV9; J gene: TRBJ2-3; CDR3 protein: CASSVESGRDTQYF; CDR3 DNA: TGTGCCAGCAGCGTAGAAAGCGGGCGAGATACGCAGTATTTT
D gene: TRBD2; clone size: many; V gene: TRBV20-1; J gene: TRBJ2-7; CDR3 protein: CSASTGVASGSSYEQYF; CDR3 DNA: TGCAGTGCCTCGACAGGGGTCGCTAGCGGGAGCTCCTACGAGCAGTACTTC
D gene: TRBD1; clone size: many; V gene: TRBV7-8; J gene: TRBJ2-1; CDR3 protein: CASRRDRDPYNEQFF; CDR3 DNA: TGTGCCAGCAGACGAGACAGGGACCCCTACAATGAGCAGTTCTTC
D gene: .; clone size: many; V gene: TRBV19; J gene: TRBJ1-6; CDR3 protein: CASSPTGQRGYSPLHF; CDR3 DNA: TGTGCCAGTAGCCCCACCGGACAGAGAGGATATTCACCCCTCCACTTT
D gene: .; clone size: few; V gene: TRBV5-8; J gene: TRBJ1-2; CDR3 protein: CASSLKGPRYGYTF; CDR3 DNA: TGTGCCAGCAGCTTGAAGGGCCCACGCTATGGCTACACCTTC
D gene: .; clone size: once; V gene: TRBV3-1; J gene: TRBJ2-2; CDR3 protein: CASSRFGVGESTGELFF; CDR3 DNA: TGTGCCAGCAGTCGCTTTGGGGTGGGGGAAAGCACCGGGGAGCTGTTTTTT
D gene: TRBD1; clone size: few; V gene: TRBV6-1; J gene: TRBJ2-7; CDR3 protein: CASRVQGIGAYEQYF; CDR3 DNA: TGTGCCAGCAGAGTACAGGGGATAGGGGCCTACGAGCAGTACTTC